This T cell receptor beta chain was captured by sequencing in a study of tumor-infiltrating lymphocytes in glioblastoma multiforme. Study-level results: Only one glioblastoma patient had TCR and mutation analysis. RNA-based TCR sequencing may distort clone frequencies, since cells carry unequal TCR transcript numbers. The T cells in this sample were not sorted into functional subsets.

The germline V and J ends were trimmed by 7 bases and 4 bases, with 10 bases remaining between them. The CDR3 totals 12 residues. Notes on this clonotype: Its antigen is still unknown.

Multiple V-beta primers and a C-beta primer amplified TCRB from RNA. These TCRB libraries lack any described unique molecular identifiers. TCRdb ran MiXCR on the multiplex PCR reads and lists one entry per CDR3 protein. The data show 7,500 to 10,000 distinct CDR3 sequences, around 64% seen once. This clonotype originated in a male donor with glioblastoma. The chain employs TRBV12-3 or TRBV12-4 and TRBJ2-5; D call uncertain. Sequencing used brain tumor tissue. The CDR3 DNA reads TGTGCCAGCAATCCCTGGATAGAGACCCAGTACTTC. It encodes CASNPWIETQYF.